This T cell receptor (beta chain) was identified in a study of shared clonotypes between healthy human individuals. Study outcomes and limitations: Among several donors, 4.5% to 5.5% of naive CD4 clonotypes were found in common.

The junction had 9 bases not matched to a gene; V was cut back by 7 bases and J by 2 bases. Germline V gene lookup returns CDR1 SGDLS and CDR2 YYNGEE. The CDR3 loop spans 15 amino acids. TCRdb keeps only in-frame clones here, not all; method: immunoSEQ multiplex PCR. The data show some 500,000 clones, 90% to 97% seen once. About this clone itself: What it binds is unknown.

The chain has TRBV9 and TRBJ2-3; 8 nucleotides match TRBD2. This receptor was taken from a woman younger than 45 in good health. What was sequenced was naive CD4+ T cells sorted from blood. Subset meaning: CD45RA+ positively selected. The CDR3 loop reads CASSVAGGFTDTQYF. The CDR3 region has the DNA TGTGCCAGCTCCGTTGCGGGAGGTTTCACAGATACGCAGTATTTT.